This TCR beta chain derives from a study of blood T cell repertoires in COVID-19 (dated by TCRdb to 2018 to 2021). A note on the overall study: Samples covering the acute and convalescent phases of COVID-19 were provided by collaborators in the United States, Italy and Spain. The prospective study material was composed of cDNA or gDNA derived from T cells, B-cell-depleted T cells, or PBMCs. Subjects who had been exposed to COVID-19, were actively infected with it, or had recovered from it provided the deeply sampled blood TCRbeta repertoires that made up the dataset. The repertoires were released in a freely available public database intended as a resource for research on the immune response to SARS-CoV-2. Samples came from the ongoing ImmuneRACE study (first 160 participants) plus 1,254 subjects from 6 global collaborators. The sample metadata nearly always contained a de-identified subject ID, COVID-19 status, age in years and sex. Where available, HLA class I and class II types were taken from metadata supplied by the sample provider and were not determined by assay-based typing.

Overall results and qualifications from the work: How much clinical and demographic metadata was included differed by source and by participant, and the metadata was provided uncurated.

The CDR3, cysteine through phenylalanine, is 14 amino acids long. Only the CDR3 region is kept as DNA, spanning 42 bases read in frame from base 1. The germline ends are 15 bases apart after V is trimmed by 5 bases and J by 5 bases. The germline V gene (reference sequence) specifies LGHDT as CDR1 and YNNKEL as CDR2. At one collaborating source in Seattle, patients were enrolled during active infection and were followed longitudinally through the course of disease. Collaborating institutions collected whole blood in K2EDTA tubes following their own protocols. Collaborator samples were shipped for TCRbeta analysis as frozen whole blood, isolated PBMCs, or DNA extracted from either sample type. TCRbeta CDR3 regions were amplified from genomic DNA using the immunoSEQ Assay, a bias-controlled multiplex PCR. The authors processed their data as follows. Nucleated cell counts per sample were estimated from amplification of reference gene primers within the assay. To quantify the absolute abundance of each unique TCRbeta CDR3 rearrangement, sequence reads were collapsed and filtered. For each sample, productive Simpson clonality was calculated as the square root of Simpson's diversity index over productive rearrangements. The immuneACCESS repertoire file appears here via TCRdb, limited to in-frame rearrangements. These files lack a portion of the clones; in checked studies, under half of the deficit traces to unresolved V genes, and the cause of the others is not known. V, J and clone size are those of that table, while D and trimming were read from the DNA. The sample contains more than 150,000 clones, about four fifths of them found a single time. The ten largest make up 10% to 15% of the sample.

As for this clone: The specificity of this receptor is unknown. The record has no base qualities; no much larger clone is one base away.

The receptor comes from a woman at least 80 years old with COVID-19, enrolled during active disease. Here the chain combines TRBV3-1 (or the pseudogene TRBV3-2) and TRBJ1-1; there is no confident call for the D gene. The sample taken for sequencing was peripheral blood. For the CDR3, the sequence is CASSYLGRGTEAFF. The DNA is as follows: TGTGCCAGCAGCTATCTAGGGCGGGGTACTGAAGCTTTCTTT.